Each of the 27 T cell receptor beta chains below was sequenced from the same sample in a study of T cells in narcolepsy. TCRdb keeps only in-frame clones here, not all; method: immunoSEQ multiplex PCR. The sample holds tens of thousands of clones; under 85% are singletons and the top ten take 1.5% to 2%. The sample was memory (CD45RA-) CD4+ T cells from blood. Receptors were obtained from a human donor in good health.

The V call is TRBV14, the J call TRBJ2-3, with TRBD2 identical over 10 bases. With V trimmed by 0 bases and J by 3 bases, 9 bases remained unmatched. The CDR3 contains 18 residues. Per germline, CDR1 SGHDN and CDR2 FVKESK. CDR3 in DNA: TGTGCCAGCAGCCAAGACTTAGTACTAGCGGGAATGACAGATACGCAGTATTTT. This sequence encodes CASSQDLVLAGMTDTQYF.

J is TRBJ2-5 and V is TRBV7-2, with 8 positions matching TRBD2. V trimming: 2 bases; J trimming: 2 bases; junction bases outside the gene matches: 7. The germline CDR1 and CDR2 sequences are SGHTA and FQGNSA. There are 16 residues in the CDR3. Written as DNA, the CDR3 is TGTGCCAGCAGCTTATCAATACTAGCGGTACAAGAGACCCAGTACTTC. It encodes CASSLSILAVQETQYF.

The chain recombines TRBV7-9 with TRBJ2-3, with D possibly being TRBD2 (6 bases). The CDR3 extends over 15 amino acids. Germline CDR1 SEHNR, CDR2 FQNEAQ (reference sequence). V was trimmed by 3 bases and J by 4 bases, leaving 14 bases between them. The CDR3 bases are TGTGCCAGCAGCTTTGGGACGGGAGTCTCAGATACGCAGTATTTT. This translates into CASSFGTGVSDTQYF.

This sequence joins TRBV2 and TRBJ2-1; D tentatively reads TRBD1 or TRBD2 (5 bases each). The CDR3 totals 15 residues. V lost 4 bases, J lost 0 bases, and 10 bases lay in between. The germline gives CDR1 SNHLY, CDR2 FYNNEI. The CDR3 bases are TGTGCCAGCAGTGTGGGGGTAAGCTCCTACAATGAGCAGTTCTTC. Protein: CASSVGVSSYNEQFF.

This chain uses TRBV27 with TRBJ1-2, with a tentative D call TRBD1 (5 bases). Germline CDR1 reads MNHEY; CDR2 reads SMNVEV (reference sequence). Between the trimmed V and J ends, which lost 6 bases and 6 bases, there was a span of 23 bases. The CDR3 consists of 16 residues. CDR3 DNA: TGTGCCAGCAGCTTTCTCATCCTGGGGGTCCCCGATGGCTACACCTTC. It codes for CASSFLILGVPDGYTF.

The rearrangement uses TRBV6-6 and TRBJ2-1; a weak D match, TRBD2 (6 bases). Trimming stripped 6 bases from V and 7 bases from J, with 22 bases between. The CDR3 is 16 amino acids. From germline, CDR1 is MNHNY and CDR2 SVGAGI (reference sequence). CDR3 protein: CASRGVVGRDWNEQFF. CDR3 nucleotide sequence: TGTGCCAGCAGGGGGGTTGTGGGCAGGGACTGGAATGAGCAGTTCTTC.

The chain couples TRBV6-5 to TRBJ1-2, with 7 nucleotides matching TRBD1. This CDR3 region has 14 residues. The germline V gene encodes CDR1 MNHEY and CDR2 SVGAGI. V lost 8 bases to trimming and J lost 7 bases; unmatched junction nucleotides: 13. For the CDR3, the DNA is TGTGCCAGCGGAAGGGACAGCTCCAAATCTGGCTACACCTTC. Its translation: CASGRDSSKSGYTF.

V gene TRBV25-1 combines with J gene TRBJ2-3, with 8 bases that match TRBD2. CDR1 and CDR2 (germline): MGHDK, SYGVNS. After removal of 5 bases from V and 0 bases from J, the junction contained 4 bases not matched to a gene. The CDR3 is made up of 15 amino acids. The CDR3, as DNA: TGTGCCAGCAGTATCGCTAGCGGGAGCACAGATACGCAGTATTTT. This codes for CASSIASGSTDTQYF.

V and J are TRBV27 and TRBJ1-6; D is unresolved. The V end was cut by 6 bases, the J end by 5 bases, with 11 bases between. This CDR3 spans 14 amino acids. The germline CDR1 and CDR2 sequences are MNHEY and SMNVEV (reference sequence). CDR3 in amino acids: CASRRNANNSPLHF. The CDR3 DNA is TGTGCCAGCAGACGGAACGCAAATAATTCACCCCTCCACTTT.

This sequence joins TRBV5-5 and TRBJ1-4; D is possibly TRBD1 (6 bases). The CDR3 loop spans 16 amino acids. Germline CDR1 reads SGHKS; CDR2 reads YYEKEE (reference sequence). V was cut by 0 bases and J by 4 bases, with 13 bases left in between. CDR3 loop: CASSLAMADSNEKLFF. CDR3 coding DNA: TGTGCCAGCAGCTTGGCGATGGCGGACAGTAATGAAAAACTGTTTTTT.

This clone was seen once. The chain links TRBV9 to TRBJ2-7, with D uncertain. The V end lost 3 bases, the J end lost 3 bases, and 16 bases lay between the germline ends. CDR3 size: 15 residues. The germline gives CDR1 SGDLS, CDR2 YYNGEE. In DNA, the CDR3 is TGTGCCAGCAGCGCCCTTGGGCAGCCACGCTACGAGCAGTACTTC. This sequence encodes CASSALGQPRYEQYF.

V gene TRBV11-3 combines with J gene TRBJ2-1, with 7 positions matching TRBD1. V shed 2 bases, J shed 4 bases, and the junction held 8 bases outside the gene matches. Looked up from germline, CDR1 is SGHNT and CDR2 is YENEEA. This CDR3 has 16 amino acids. For the CDR3, the DNA is TGTGCCAGCAGCTTAAGTTTCAGGGGGAGATACAATGAGCAGTTCTTC. Protein: CASSLSFRGRYNEQFF.

This chain joins TRBV6-4 and TRBJ2-1, with TRBD2 identical over 11 bases. V shed 6 bases and J 8 bases; nucleotides not matched to a gene: 15. This CDR3 has 17 residues. Looked up from germline, CDR1 is MRHNA and CDR2 is SNTAGT. The CDR3: CASRTSGSLYGGDEQFF. CDR3 DNA sequence: TGTGCCAGCAGAACTAGCGGGAGTTTGTATGGTGGCGATGAGCAGTTCTTC.

The CDR3 protein is CASRRPVSANTGELFF. The CDR3 DNA reads TGTGCCAGTAGGAGGCCGGTTAGCGCGAACACCGGGGAGCTGTTTTTT. The rearrangement links TRBV19 to TRBJ2-2; a weak D match, TRBD2 (5 bases). This CDR3 has 16 amino acids. V gave up 6 bases and J gave up 0 bases, with 14 bases separating them. In germline, CDR1 is LNHDA, CDR2 SQIVND (reference sequence).

The rearrangement links TRBV18 to TRBJ1-3; no definite D call. The V gene lost 4 bases and the J gene lost 1 base, with 5 bases spanning the gap. Germline CDR1 and CDR2: KGHSH and LQKENI. This CDR3 region has 13 residues. The CDR3 sequence: CASSLISGNTIYF. In nucleotides, the CDR3 is TGTGCCAGCTCACTCATATCTGGAAACACCATATATTTT. Full variable domain (rest looked up from reference TRBV18 and TRBJ1-3): NAGVMQNPRHLVRRRGQEARLRCSPMKGHSHVYWYRQLPEEGLKFMVYLQKENIIDESGMPKERFSAEFPKEGPSILRIQQVVRGDSAAYFCASSLISGNTIYFGEGSWLTVV.

The chain employs TRBV9 and TRBJ1-2; possible D gene TRBD1, 6 bases. V gave up 0 bases and J gave up 1 base, with 13 bases separating them. The CDR3 extends over 16 amino acids. Germline lookup yields CDR1 SGDLS and CDR2 YYNGEE. The CDR3, as DNA: TGTGCCAGCAGCGTAGGAGGGGGGCGCGGTAACTATGGCTACACCTTC. Protein: CASSVGGGRGNYGYTF.

As for this clone: The junction differs from germline at one of its ends, possibly a read error. The chain links TRBV11-2 to TRBJ2-3; no firm D call. The CDR3 extends over 9 amino acids. Germline V lookup: CDR1 SGHAT, CDR2 FQNNGV. The CDR3 DNA reads TGTGCCAGCAGCCCCCTCGAGGATTTT. This sequence encodes CASSPLEDF.

This chain joins TRBV15 and TRBJ2-5, with TRBD1 as a possible D gene (6 bases). The CDR3 runs to 18 residues. Germline CDR1 LNHNV, CDR2 YYDKDF (reference sequence). The V gene lost 4 bases and the J gene lost 0 bases, with 21 bases spanning the gap. CDR3 residues: CATSKLPGVGVHQETQYF. The CDR3 DNA sequence: TGTGCCACCAGCAAACTTCCAGGGGTGGGGGTTCACCAAGAGACCCAGTACTTC.

This clone was detected a few times. The chain recombines TRBV19 with TRBJ1-5, with D tentatively TRBD1 (5 bases). Trimming shortened V by 5 bases and J by 5 bases, and 10 bases separated the two germline ends. There are 13 residues in the CDR3. Per germline, CDR1 LNHDA and CDR2 SQIVND (reference sequence). CDR3 protein: CASSRQYYQPQHF. CDR3 bases: TGTGCCAGTAGTCGACAGTACTATCAGCCCCAGCATTTT. Full variable domain (outside the CDR3, taken from reference TRBV19 and TRBJ1-5): DGGITQSPKYLFRKEGQNVTLSCEQNLNHDAMYWYRQDPGQGLRLIYYSQIVNDFQKGDIAEGYSVSREKKESFPLTVTSAQKNPTAFYLCASSRQYYQPQHFGDGTRLSIL.

The chain employs TRBV10-3 and TRBJ2-2, with 11 nucleotides matching TRBD2. The CDR3 is 18 residues long. Per the germline V gene, CDR1 is ENHRY and CDR2 is SYGVKD. Losses at the gene ends were 2 bases for V and 2 bases for J; bases not matched to a gene: 7. The CDR3 is CAISEPTSGTFNTGELFF. The DNA of the CDR3 is TGTGCCATCAGTGAGCCGACTAGCGGGACGTTCAACACCGGGGAGCTGTTTTTT.

This clone showed up just once. This chain connects TRBV6-1 to TRBJ2-1; D remains unclear. The CDR3 covers 15 residues. V dropped 2 bases and J dropped 2 bases, with 10 bases sitting between them. The germline CDR1 and CDR2 sequences are MNHNS and SASEGT. CDR3 sequence (DNA): TGTGCCAGCAGTGAACTGCGACCGACCTACAATGAGCAGTTCTTC. Translation: CASSELRPTYNEQFF.

The rearrangement joins TRBV7-9 to TRBJ2-2; D is uncertain. This CDR3 region has 15 residues. Trimming removed 5 bases at V and 4 bases at J, with 14 bases between. Germline assignment: CDR1 SEHNR and CDR2 FQNEAQ (reference sequence). CDR3 in DNA: TGTGCCAGCAGCCTGTCGGGCTCGGGCACCGGGGAGCTGTTTTTT. Translated, it gives CASSLSGSGTGELFF.

The chain combines TRBV11-2 with TRBJ1-2; the D gene is possibly TRBD1 (6 bases). CDR1 and CDR2 from the germline V gene are SGHAT and FQNNGV. This CDR3 is built from 14 residues. V was clipped by 5 bases and J by 2 bases, with 12 bases between them. The CDR3, as DNA: TGTGCCAGCAGCCCCGAGGGACAAAACTATGGCTACACCTTC. This translates into CASSPEGQNYGYTF.

The chain employs TRBV19 and TRBJ1-5; maybe TRBD1 (5 bases). This CDR3 has 13 amino acids. V dropped 5 bases and J dropped 5 bases, with 10 bases sitting between them. Germline lookup yields CDR1 LNHDA and CDR2 SQIVND (reference sequence). Here the CDR3 DNA reads TGTGCCAGTAGTTTTACAGGAGATCAGCCCCAGCATTTT. Its protein is CASSFTGDQPQHF.

The gene calls are TRBV5-1 and TRBJ1-3; no reliable D call. This CDR3 has 14 amino acids. The V gene lost 5 bases and the J gene lost 2 bases, with 11 bases spanning the gap. Per the germline V gene, CDR1 is SGHRS and CDR2 is YFSETQ. The CDR3 nucleotides read TGCGCCAGCAGTTCCCAAACGGCTGGAAACACCATATATTTT. Translating it yields CASSSQTAGNTIYF.

V gene TRBV7-9 combines with J gene TRBJ1-5; no reliable D call. Trimming removed 4 bases from V and 5 bases from J, with 9 bases in between. CDR3 length: 13 amino acids. CDR1 and CDR2 from the germline V gene are SEHNR and FQNEAQ (reference sequence). CDR3 in DNA: TGTGCCAGCAGCTCTTACCACGATCAGCCCCAGCATTTT. Translation gives CASSSYHDQPQHF.

V usage is TRBV30 and J usage is TRBJ2-5; maybe TRBD2 (6 bases). Germline CDR1 and CDR2: GTSNPN and SVGIG (reference sequence). With 0 bases removed from V and 9 bases from J, the gap between germline ends came to 11 bases. The CDR3 extends over 12 amino acids. CDR3 residues: CAWSVGGLSQYF. The CDR3, as DNA: TGTGCCTGGAGTGTCGGGGGATTATCCCAGTACTTC.